Sequencing of this TCR beta chain was carried out in a study of patients and donors after allogeneic stem cell transplantation. TCRdb re-derived calls from the RT-PCR reads in MiXCR, one entry per CDR3 protein. The sample comprises 150,000 to 200,000 distinct CDR3 sequences, 24% of which are singletons, and roughly 26% rests with the top ten. V was shortened by 6 bases and J by 1 base, with 13 bases between the two germline ends. The CDR3 loop spans 14 amino acids. J is TRBJ2-7 and V is TRBV12-3 or TRBV12-4, with a tentative D call TRBD1 (5 bases). The TCR was taken from a human donor who was either an allogeneic HSCT recipient or a stem cell or donor lymphocyte infusion donor (not recorded which). It is not recorded whose cells these are; they may come from a transplant donor. Sequences were obtained from blood, either unsorted or a sorted T cell fraction (not recorded which). The CDR3 bases are TGTGCCAGCAGCATTGACAGAACTTCCTACGAGCAGTACTTC. It codes for CASSIDRTSYEQYF.